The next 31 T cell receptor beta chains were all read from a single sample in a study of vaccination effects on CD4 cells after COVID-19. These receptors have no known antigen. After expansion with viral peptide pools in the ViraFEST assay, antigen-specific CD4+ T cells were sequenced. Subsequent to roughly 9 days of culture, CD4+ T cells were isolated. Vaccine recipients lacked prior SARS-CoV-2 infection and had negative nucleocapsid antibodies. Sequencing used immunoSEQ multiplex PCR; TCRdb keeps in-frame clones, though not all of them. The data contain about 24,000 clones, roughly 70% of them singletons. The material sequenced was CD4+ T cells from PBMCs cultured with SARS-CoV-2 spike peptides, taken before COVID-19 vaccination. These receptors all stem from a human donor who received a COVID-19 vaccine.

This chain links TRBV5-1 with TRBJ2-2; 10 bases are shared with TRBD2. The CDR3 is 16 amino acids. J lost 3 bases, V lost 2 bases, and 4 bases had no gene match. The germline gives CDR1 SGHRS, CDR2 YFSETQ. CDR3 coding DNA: TGCGCCAGCAGCTTTCTAGCGGGAGTCGACACCGGGGAGCTGTTTTTT. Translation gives CASSFLAGVDTGELFF.

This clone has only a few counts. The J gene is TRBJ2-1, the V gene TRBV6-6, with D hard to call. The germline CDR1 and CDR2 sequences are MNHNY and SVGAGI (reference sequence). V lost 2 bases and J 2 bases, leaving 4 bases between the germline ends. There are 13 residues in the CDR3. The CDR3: CASSYEAYNEQFF. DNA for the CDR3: TGTGCCAGCAGTTACGAAGCCTACAATGAGCAGTTCTTC.

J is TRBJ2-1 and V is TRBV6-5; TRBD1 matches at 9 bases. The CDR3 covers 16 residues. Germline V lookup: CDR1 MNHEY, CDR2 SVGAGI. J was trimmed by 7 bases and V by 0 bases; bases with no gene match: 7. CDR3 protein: CASSYSTGTGRNEQFF. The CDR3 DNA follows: TGTGCCAGCAGTTACTCAACCGGGACAGGGAGGAATGAGCAGTTCTTC.

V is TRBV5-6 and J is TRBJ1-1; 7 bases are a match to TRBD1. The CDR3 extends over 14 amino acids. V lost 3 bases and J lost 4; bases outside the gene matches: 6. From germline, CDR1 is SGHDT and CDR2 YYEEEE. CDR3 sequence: CASSSVDRATEAFF. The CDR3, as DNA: TGTGCCAGCAGCTCGGTCGACAGGGCCACTGAAGCTTTCTTT.

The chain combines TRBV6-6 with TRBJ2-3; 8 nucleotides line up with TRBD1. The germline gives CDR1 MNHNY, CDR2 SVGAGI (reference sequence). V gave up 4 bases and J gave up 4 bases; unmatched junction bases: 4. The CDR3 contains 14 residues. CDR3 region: CASSFPGQADTQYF. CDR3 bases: TGTGCCAGCAGTTTCCCGGGACAGGCAGATACGCAGTATTTT.

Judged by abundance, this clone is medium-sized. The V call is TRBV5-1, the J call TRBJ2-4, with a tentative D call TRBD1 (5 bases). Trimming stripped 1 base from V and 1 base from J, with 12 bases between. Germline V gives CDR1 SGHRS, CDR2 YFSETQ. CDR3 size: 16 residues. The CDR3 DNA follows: TGCGCCAGCAGCTTGCAAGGGGTCGGGGCCAAAAACATTCAGTACTTC. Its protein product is CASSLQGVGAKNIQYF.

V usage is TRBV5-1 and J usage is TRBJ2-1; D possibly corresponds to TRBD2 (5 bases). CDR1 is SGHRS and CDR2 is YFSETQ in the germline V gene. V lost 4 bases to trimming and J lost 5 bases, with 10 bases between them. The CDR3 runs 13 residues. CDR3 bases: TGCGCCAGCAGCCCAAGCGGTAACAATGAGCAGTTCTTC. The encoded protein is CASSPSGNNEQFF.

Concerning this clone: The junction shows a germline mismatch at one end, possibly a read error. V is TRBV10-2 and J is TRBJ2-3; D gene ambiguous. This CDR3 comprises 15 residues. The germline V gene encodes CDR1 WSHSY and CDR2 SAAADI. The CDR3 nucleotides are TGCGCCAGCAGGGAGTATAAGGAAAGCACAGATACGCAGTATTTT. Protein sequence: CASREYKESTDTQYF.

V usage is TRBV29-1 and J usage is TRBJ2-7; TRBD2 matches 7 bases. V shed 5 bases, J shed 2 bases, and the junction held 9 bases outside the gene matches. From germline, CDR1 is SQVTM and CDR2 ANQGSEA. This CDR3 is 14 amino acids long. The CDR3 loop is CSVTPGTIAYEQYF. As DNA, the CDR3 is TGCAGCGTTACTCCCGGGACTATCGCCTACGAGCAGTACTTC.

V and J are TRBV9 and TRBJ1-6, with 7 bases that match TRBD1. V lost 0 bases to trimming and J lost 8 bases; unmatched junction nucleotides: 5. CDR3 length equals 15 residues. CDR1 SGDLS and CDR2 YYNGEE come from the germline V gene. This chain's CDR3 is CASSVEDRTDSPLHF. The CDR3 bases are TGTGCCAGCAGCGTAGAGGACAGGACAGATTCACCCCTCCACTTT. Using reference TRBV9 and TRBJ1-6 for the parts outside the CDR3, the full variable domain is DSGVTQTPKHLITATGQRVTLRCSPRSGDLSVYWYQQSLDQGLQFLIQYYNGEERAKGNILERFSAQQFPDLHSELNLSSLELGDSALYFCASSVEDRTDSPLHFGNGTRLTVT.

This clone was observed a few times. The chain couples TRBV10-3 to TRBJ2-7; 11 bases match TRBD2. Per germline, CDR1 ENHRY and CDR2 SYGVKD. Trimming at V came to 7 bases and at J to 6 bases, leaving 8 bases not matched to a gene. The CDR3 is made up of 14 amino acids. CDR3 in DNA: TGTGCCATCACCTCCTTAGCGGGGGGGGGCGAGCAGTACTTC. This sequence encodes CAITSLAGGGEQYF.

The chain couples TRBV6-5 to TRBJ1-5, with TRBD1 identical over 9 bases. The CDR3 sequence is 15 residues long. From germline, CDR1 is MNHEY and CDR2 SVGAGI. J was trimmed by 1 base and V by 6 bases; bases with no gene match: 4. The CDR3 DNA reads TGTGCCAGCAGGAGGACAGGGGTGAGCAATCAGCCCCAGCATTTT. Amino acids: CASRRTGVSNQPQHF.

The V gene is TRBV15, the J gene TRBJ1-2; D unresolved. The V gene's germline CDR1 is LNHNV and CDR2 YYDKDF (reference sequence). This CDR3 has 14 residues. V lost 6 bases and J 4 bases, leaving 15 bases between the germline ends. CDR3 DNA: TGTGCCACCAGTCGGCGAGGACCAACCTATGGCTACACCTTC. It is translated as CATSRRGPTYGYTF.

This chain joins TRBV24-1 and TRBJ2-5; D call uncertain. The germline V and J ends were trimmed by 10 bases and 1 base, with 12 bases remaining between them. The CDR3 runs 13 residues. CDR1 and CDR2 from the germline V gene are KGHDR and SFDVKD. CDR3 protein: CATQKATQETQYF. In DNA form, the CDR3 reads TGTGCCACTCAGAAGGCCACCCAAGAGACCCAGTACTTC.

The CDR3 sequence: CASSWRATYEQYF. The CDR3 DNA follows: TGTGCCAGCAGTTGGAGGGCAACCTACGAGCAGTACTTC. The chain employs TRBV6-2 or TRBV6-3 and TRBJ2-7; D might be TRBD2 (6 bases). This CDR3 contains 13 residues. The V and J ends lost 4 bases and 2 bases respectively, with 9 bases between them. Germline CDR1 and CDR2: MNHEY and SVGEGT.

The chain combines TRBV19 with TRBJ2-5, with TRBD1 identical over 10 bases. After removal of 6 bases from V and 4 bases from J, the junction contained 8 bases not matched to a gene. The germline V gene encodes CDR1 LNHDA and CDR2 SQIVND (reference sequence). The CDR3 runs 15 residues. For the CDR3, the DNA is TGTGCCAGTAGGTCAGGACAGGGGGTTGTAGAGACCCAGTACTTC. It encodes CASRSGQGVVETQYF. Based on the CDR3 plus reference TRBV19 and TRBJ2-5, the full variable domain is DGGITQSPKYLFRKEGQNVTLSCEQNLNHDAMYWYRQDPGQGLRLIYYSQIVNDFQKGDIAEGYSVSREKKESFPLTVTSAQKNPTAFYLCASRSGQGVVETQYFGPGTRLLVL.

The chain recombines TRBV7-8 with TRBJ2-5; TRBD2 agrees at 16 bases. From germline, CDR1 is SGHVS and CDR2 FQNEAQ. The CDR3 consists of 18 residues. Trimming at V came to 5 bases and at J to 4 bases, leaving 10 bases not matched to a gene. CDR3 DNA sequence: TGTGCCAGCAGCCCGGGACTAGCGGGAGGGCCAAGGGTAGAGACCCAGTACTTC. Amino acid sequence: CASSPGLAGGPRVETQYF.

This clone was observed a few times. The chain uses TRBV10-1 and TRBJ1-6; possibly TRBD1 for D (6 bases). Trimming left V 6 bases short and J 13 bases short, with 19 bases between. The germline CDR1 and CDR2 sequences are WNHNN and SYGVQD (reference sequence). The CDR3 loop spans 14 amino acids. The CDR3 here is CASSEGHSSTPLHF. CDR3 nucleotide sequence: TGCGCCAGCAGCGAGGGACACTCAAGTACGCCCCTCCACTTT.

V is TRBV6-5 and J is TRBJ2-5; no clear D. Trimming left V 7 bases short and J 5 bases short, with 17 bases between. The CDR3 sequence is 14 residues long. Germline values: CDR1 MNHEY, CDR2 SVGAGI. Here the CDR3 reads CASTREGYGETQYF. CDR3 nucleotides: TGTGCCAGCACCCGAGAAGGTTATGGGGAGACCCAGTACTTC.

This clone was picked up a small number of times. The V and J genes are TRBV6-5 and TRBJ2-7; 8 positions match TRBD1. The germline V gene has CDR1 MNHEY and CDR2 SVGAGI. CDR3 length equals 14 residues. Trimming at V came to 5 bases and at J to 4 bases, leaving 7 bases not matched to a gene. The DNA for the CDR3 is TGTGCCAGCAGTCCCGGGACAGGAAGGTACGAGCAGTACTTC. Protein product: CASSPGTGRYEQYF.

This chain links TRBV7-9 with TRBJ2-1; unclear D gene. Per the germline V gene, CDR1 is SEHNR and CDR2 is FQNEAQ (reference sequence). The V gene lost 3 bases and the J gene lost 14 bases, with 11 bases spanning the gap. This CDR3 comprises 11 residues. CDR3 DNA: TGTGCCAGCAGCTTTTCAGTCAGCGAGTTCTTC. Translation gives CASSFSVSEFF.

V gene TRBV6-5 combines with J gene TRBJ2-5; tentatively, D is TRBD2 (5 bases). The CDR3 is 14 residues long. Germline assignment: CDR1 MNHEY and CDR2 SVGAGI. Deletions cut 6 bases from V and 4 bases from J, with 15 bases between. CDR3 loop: CASSHGGMGETQYF. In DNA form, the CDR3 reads TGTGCCAGCAGCCACGGAGGAATGGGAGAGACCCAGTACTTC.

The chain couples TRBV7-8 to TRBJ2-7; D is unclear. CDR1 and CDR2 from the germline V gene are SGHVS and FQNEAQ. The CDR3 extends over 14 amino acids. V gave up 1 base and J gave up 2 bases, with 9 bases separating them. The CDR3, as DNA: TGTGCCAGCAGCTTAGGGCCGACTGCCTACGAGCAGTACTTC. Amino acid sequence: CASSLGPTAYEQYF.

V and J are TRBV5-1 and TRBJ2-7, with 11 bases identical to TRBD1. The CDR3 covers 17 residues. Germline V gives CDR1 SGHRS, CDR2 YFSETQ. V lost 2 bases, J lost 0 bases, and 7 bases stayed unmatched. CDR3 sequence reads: CASSFWDRGDSSYEQYF. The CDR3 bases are TGCGCCAGCAGCTTTTGGGACAGGGGGGATAGCTCCTACGAGCAGTACTTC.

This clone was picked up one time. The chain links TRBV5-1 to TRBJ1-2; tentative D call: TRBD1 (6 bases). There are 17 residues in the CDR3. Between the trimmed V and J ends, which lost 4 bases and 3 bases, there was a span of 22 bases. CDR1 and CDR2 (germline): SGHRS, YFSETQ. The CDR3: CASSPIRGPDGDYGYTF. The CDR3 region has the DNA TGCGCCAGCAGCCCGATCAGGGGACCCGACGGCGACTATGGCTACACCTTC.

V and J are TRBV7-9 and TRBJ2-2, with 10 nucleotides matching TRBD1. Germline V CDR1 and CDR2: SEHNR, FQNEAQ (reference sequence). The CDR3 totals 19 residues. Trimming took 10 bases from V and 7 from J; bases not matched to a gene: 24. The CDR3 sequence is CATKSGTGVFGNRDGELFF. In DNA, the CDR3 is TGTGCCACAAAGAGTGGGACAGGGGTTTTTGGCAACCGGGACGGGGAGCTGTTTTTT.

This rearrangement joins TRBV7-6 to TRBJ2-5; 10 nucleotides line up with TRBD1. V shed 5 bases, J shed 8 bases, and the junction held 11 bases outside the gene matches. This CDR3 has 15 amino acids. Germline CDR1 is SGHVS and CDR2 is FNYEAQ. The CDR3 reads CASSQTGTGDITQYF. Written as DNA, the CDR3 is TGTGCCAGCAGCCAAACCGGGACAGGGGATATAACCCAGTACTTC.

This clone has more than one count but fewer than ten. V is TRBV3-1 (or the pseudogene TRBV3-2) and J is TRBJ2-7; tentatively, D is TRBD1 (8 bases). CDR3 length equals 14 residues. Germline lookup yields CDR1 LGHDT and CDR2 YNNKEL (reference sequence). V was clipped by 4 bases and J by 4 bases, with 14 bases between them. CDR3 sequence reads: CASSRNRGGYEQYF. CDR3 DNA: TGTGCCAGCAGCCGGAACAGGGGGGGATACGAGCAGTACTTC.

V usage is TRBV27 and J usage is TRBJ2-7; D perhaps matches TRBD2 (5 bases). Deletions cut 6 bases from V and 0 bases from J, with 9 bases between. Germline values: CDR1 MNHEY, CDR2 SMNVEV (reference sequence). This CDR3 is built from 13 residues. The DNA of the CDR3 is TGTGCCAGCAGGTTTCGGGGCTCCTACGAGCAGTACTTC. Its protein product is CASRFRGSYEQYF.

The DNA of the CDR3 is TGCGCCAGCCGTCGCGATCGGGTCAATGAGCAGTTCTTC. It encodes CASRRDRVNEQFF. The genes are TRBV10-2 and TRBJ2-1; D is ambiguous. CDR1 WSHSY and CDR2 SAAADI come from the germline V gene. This CDR3 has 13 amino acids. Trimming took 8 bases from V and 6 from J, leaving 14 bases between them.

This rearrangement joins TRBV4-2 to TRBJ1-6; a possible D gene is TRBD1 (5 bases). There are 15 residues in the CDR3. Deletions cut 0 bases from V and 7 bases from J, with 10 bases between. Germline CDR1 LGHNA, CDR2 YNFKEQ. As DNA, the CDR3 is TGTGCCAGCAGCCAAGATAGGGGAGGCAATTCACCCCTCCACTTT. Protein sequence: CASSQDRGGNSPLHF.